Here is one TCR beta chain with its context. Trimming shortened V by 4 bases and J by 7 bases, and 8 bases separated the two germline ends. This CDR3 region has 12 residues. Germline CDR1 reads SEHNR; CDR2 reads FQNEAQ (reference sequence). The sample belongs to a study of technical replicates of blood from a handful of donors. Here immunoSEQ multiplex PCR was the method, and the copy in TCRdb shows in-frame clones only, minus some. The table has about 59,000 clones, about 93% seen once. Sequenced material: PBMCs. J is TRBJ1-5 and V is TRBV7-9; D gene unclear. The clonotype was recovered from a human donor in good health. Some clones in this sample may be carry-over from other donors' samples. CDR3 sequence (DNA): TGTGCCAGCAGCTCTAGCGACCAGCCCCAGCATTTT. The encoded protein is CASSSSDQPQHF.